This T cell receptor beta chain was profiled in a study of blood T cell repertoires in COVID-19. The V gene's germline CDR1 is KGHSH and CDR2 LQKENI. The CDR3 is 15 amino acids. Trimming took 3 bases from V and 1 from J; bases not matched to a gene: 3. Method: immunoSEQ multiplex PCR; TCRdb's copy keeps in-frame clones and lacks some. The profile shows tens of thousands of clones, roughly four fifths of them singletons. This chain uses TRBV18 with TRBJ1-5, with 7 bases identical to TRBD1. The sequence was collected from a woman older than 75 with acute or convalescent COVID-19. Source material: peripheral blood. The CDR3 DNA sequence: TGTGCCAGCTCACCTACAGGGGACAGCAATCAGCCCCAGCATTTT. Protein sequence: CASSPTGDSNQPQHF.